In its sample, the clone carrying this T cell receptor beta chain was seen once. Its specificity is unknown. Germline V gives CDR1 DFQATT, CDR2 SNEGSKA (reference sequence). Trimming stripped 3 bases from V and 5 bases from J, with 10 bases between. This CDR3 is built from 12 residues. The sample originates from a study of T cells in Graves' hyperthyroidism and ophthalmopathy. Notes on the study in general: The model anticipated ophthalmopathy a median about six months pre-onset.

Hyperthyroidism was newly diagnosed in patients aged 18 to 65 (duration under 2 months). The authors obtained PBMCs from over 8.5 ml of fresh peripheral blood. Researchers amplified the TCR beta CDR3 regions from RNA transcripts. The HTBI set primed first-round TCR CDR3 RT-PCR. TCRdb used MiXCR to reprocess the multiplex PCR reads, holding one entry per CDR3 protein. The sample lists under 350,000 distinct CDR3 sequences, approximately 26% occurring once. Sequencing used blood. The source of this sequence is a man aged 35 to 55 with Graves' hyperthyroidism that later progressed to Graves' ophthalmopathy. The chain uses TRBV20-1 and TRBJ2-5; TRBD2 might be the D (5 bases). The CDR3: CSASPSWETQYF. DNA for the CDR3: TGCAGTGCTAGCCCTAGCTGGGAGACCCAGTACTTC.